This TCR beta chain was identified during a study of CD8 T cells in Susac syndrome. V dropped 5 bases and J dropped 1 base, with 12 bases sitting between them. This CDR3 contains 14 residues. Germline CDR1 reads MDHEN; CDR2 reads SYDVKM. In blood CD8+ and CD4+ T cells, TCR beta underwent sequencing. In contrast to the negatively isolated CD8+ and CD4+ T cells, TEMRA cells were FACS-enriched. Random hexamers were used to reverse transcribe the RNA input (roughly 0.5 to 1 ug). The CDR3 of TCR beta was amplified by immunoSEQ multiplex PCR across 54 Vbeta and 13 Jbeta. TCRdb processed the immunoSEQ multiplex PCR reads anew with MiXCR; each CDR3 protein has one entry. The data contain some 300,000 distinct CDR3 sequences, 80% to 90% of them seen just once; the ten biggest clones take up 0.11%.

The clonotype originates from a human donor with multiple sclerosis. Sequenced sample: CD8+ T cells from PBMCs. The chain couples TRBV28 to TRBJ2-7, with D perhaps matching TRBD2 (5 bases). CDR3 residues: CASSQLGGSYEQYF. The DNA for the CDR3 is TGTGCCAGCAGTCAATTGGGCGGGTCCTACGAGCAGTACTTC.